Listed here are 17 T cell receptor beta chains from one sample, sequenced in a study of shared clonotypes between healthy human individuals. This table comes from immunoSEQ multiplex PCR, and its TCRdb copy is limited to in-frame clones, with some not included. The sample lists about half a million clones; about four fifths were seen once. Sample: PBMCs. All receptors derive from a middle-aged woman in good health. Some clones in this sample may be carry-over from other donors' samples.

The J gene is TRBJ2-7, the V gene TRBV6-6; a weak D match, TRBD1 (6 bases). V gave up 5 bases and J gave up 2 bases, with 7 bases separating them. The CDR3 covers 12 residues. The germline V gene encodes CDR1 MNHNY and CDR2 SVGAGI (reference sequence). CDR3: CASSRGTYEQYF. CDR3 coding DNA: TGTGCCAGCAGTAGGGGGACCTACGAGCAGTACTTC.

The CDR3 reads CASSPQGADYNEQFF. CDR3 DNA: TGTGCCAGCAGCCCCCAGGGGGCTGACTACAATGAGCAGTTCTTC. The V and J genes are TRBV11-2 and TRBJ2-1; 8 positions agree with TRBD1. Looked up from germline, CDR1 is SGHAT and CDR2 is FQNNGV. Losses at the gene ends were 5 bases for V and 3 bases for J; bases not matched to a gene: 6. CDR3 length: 15 residues.

The genes are TRBV4-2 and TRBJ2-7; no firm D call. The CDR3 runs to 11 residues. CDR1 and CDR2 from the germline V gene are LGHNA and YNFKEQ. V was cut by 8 bases and J by 2 bases, with 7 bases left in between. This CDR3 reads CASATTYEQYF. Here the CDR3 DNA reads TGTGCCAGCGCCACCACCTACGAGCAGTACTTC.

The J gene is TRBJ2-7, the V gene TRBV7-3, with TRBD1 matching over 7 bases. V trimming: 10 bases; J trimming: 2 bases; junction bases outside the gene matches: 14. From germline, CDR1 is SGHTA and CDR2 FQGTGA. The CDR3 runs 15 residues. DNA for the CDR3: TGTGCCATCACCGACTTGCGGACAGGAGCCTACGAGCAGTACTTC. It translates to CAITDLRTGAYEQYF.

The chain is built from TRBV28 and TRBJ1-5, with D maybe TRBD1 (5 bases). The CDR3 loop spans 15 amino acids. The V gene's germline CDR1 is MDHEN and CDR2 SYDVKM. V lost 6 bases, J lost 3 bases, and 15 bases lay in between. The DNA of the CDR3 is TGTGCCAGCAGCTTAGGCGGCGGGGCCAATCAGCCCCAGCATTTT. It specifies CASSLGGGANQPQHF.

This rearrangement joins TRBV6-6 to TRBJ2-7; the match to TRBD2 covers 11 bases. The CDR3 has 16 residues. The germline V gene has CDR1 MNHNY and CDR2 SVGAGI (reference sequence). Losses at the gene ends were 6 bases for V and 0 bases for J; bases not matched to a gene: 7. The CDR3 loop reads CASSSGLAVASYEQYF. The CDR3 DNA follows: TGTGCCAGCAGCTCGGGACTAGCGGTGGCCTCCTACGAGCAGTACTTC.

In its sample, this clone was seen once. The chain links TRBV19 to TRBJ2-1, with D tentatively TRBD1 (6 bases). This CDR3 has 14 amino acids. Trimming took off 5 bases at V and 4 bases at J, with 12 bases between the two ends. Germline CDR1 and CDR2: LNHDA and SQIVND (reference sequence). The CDR3 nucleotides read TGTGCCAGTAGTGCCTACAGGGAATACAATGAGCAGTTCTTC. Translating it yields CASSAYREYNEQFF.

The chain combines TRBV5-4 with TRBJ2-1, with 8 bases identical to TRBD2. V was pared by 2 bases and J by 7 bases, with 8 bases of the junction left unmatched. CDR1 is SGHNT, CDR2 YYREEE, per germline (reference sequence). CDR3 size: 15 residues. CDR3 coding DNA: TGTGCCAGCAGCTTCAAAGCGGGAGTGGGAAATGAGCAGTTCTTC. This codes for CASSFKAGVGNEQFF. Complete variable domain (other parts from reference TRBV5-4 and TRBJ2-1): ETGVTQSPTHLIKTRGQQVTLRCSSQSGHNTVSWYQQALGQGPQFIFQYYREEENGRGNFPPRFSGLQFPNYSSELNVNALELDDSALYLCASSFKAGVGNEQFFGPGTRLTVL.

This clone appeared many times. V is TRBV28 and J is TRBJ2-7; possibly TRBD1 for D (6 bases). The CDR3 sequence is 14 residues long. Trimming cost V 5 bases and J 2 bases, with 13 bases left between them. Germline CDR1 and CDR2: MDHEN and SYDVKM. The CDR3 DNA reads TGTGCCAGCAGTAGGATCAGGGGACCCTACGAGCAGTACTTC. Translating it yields CASSRIRGPYEQYF.

The chain couples TRBV18 to TRBJ2-2; 11 nucleotides line up with TRBD2. Germline values: CDR1 KGHSH, CDR2 LQKENI. V was pared by 4 bases and J by 0 bases, with 10 bases of the junction left unmatched. CDR3 length: 19 amino acids. The CDR3 sequence is CASSLIGLAGNANTGELFF. CDR3 nucleotide sequence: TGTGCCAGCTCACTTATCGGACTAGCGGGTAACGCGAACACCGGGGAGCTGTTTTTT.

This clone was counted only a few times. Within the sample, other DNA sequences also encode this same CDR3. This chain links TRBV18 with TRBJ2-1, with D hard to call. This CDR3 is 11 amino acids long. Germline CDR1 is KGHSH and CDR2 is LQKENI. V was cut by 3 bases and J by 3 bases, with 0 bases left in between. The DNA of the CDR3 is TGTGCCAGCTCACCCTACAATGAGCAGTTCTTC. Translating it yields CASSPYNEQFF.

This clone was seen repeatedly, ten times or more. The sample contains more than one DNA sequence encoding this CDR3. The rearrangement joins TRBV7-3 to TRBJ2-3; perhaps TRBD2 as D (6 bases). There are 14 residues in the CDR3. Germline CDR1 and CDR2: SGHTA and FQGTGA. V lost 4 bases and J 0 bases, leaving 8 bases between the germline ends. CDR3 bases: TGTGCCAGCAGCTCCGGGACTAGCACAGATACGCAGTATTTT. It is translated as CASSSGTSTDTQYF.

As DNA, the CDR3 is TGTGCCAGCAGCTCCGGGACGGGAGTCTCCTACGAGCAGTACTTC. It yields the protein CASSSGTGVSYEQYF. The rearrangement joins TRBV5-6 to TRBJ2-7; D is perhaps TRBD2 (6 bases). The V end lost 3 bases, the J end lost 0 bases, and 13 bases lay between the germline ends. Germline CDR1 is SGHDT and CDR2 is YYEEEE. The CDR3 sequence is 15 residues long.

CDR3 nucleotide sequence: TGTGCCAGCAGTCCCGACAGGGGAGGTCGGCCCCAGCATTTT. Amino acid sequence: CASSPDRGGRPQHF. The V call is TRBV28, the J call TRBJ1-5; 8 bases match TRBD1. V lost 5 bases, J lost 9 bases, and 9 bases stayed unmatched. The CDR3 loop spans 14 amino acids. Germline loops: CDR1 MDHEN, CDR2 SYDVKM.

V and J are TRBV4-2 and TRBJ2-7; TRBD1 agrees at 9 bases. Trimming removed 3 bases from V and 7 bases from J; junction bases left unmatched: 13. In germline, CDR1 is LGHNA, CDR2 YNFKEQ. The CDR3 consists of 16 residues. CDR3 bases: TGTGCCAGCAGCCAGGCCGGGACAGGGAGGTATGGAGAGCAGTACTTC. It yields the protein CASSQAGTGRYGEQYF.

V gene TRBV5-6 combines with J gene TRBJ2-5; D may correspond to TRBD1 or TRBD2 (5 bases each). Trimming cost V 0 bases and J 5 bases, with 8 bases left between them. The CDR3 runs 13 residues. Germline V CDR1 and CDR2: SGHDT, YYEEEE. CDR3 region: CASSLEEGETQYF. CDR3 nucleotide sequence: TGTGCCAGCAGCTTGGAAGAGGGGGAGACCCAGTACTTC.

V gene TRBV5-1 combines with J gene TRBJ1-5, with a possible D match to TRBD1 (5 bases). This CDR3 region has 13 residues. Trimming took 2 bases from V and 7 from J, leaving 10 bases between them. Germline V gene lookup returns CDR1 SGHRS and CDR2 YFSETQ. As DNA, the CDR3 is TGCGCCAGCAGCTTACAAGGGGACCAGCCCCAGCATTTT. Translation gives CASSLQGDQPQHF.